The entry below gives a single TCR beta chain sequence along with its context. No antigen is known for it. Germline values: CDR1 LNHDA, CDR2 SQIVND (reference sequence). The CDR3 consists of 16 residues. The V and J ends lost 7 bases and 6 bases, in that order; junction bases with no gene match: 10. The source of the sample is a study of cytomegalovirus exposure and HLA in healthy donors. General study results and limits: A later analysis linked a missense DCLRE1C variant to TCR beta V- and J-gene trimming.

PCR amplification relied on 60 Vbeta primers (plus 13 Jbeta primers). Repertoires were generated with immunoSEQ multiplex PCR, while TCRdb's copy carries only in-frame clones and drops some. Here the sample spans 120,000 to 150,000 clones, about 74% being singletons. The chain combines TRBV19 with TRBJ2-2; 11 positions match TRBD2. Sequencing was done on a sample of PBMCs. This TCR was sampled from a woman in her thirties or forties in good health and CMV-seronegative. The CDR3 sequence: CASTARLAGGAGELFF. The CDR3 DNA follows: TGTGCCAGTACCGCCCGGCTAGCGGGGGGCGCCGGGGAGCTGTTTTTT. Full variable domain (missing parts from reference TRBV19 and TRBJ2-2): DGGITQSPKYLFRKEGQNVTLSCEQNLNHDAMYWYRQDPGQGLRLIYYSQIVNDFQKGDIAEGYSVSREKKESFPLTVTSAQKNPTAFYLCASTARLAGGAGELFFGEGSRLTVL.